Reported below is one T cell receptor beta chain. The study profiled TCR beta VDJ and CDR3 using genomic DNA as template. TCRdb itself ran the reads through MiXCR, one entry per CDR3 protein. The data hold some 92,000 distinct CDR3 sequences, with approximately 73% observed a single time. This record comes from a study of CD8+CD57+ T cells in acquired aplastic anemia. Only patients with CD8+CD57+ cell expansion on flow cytometry were chosen for sequencing. V lost 5 bases, J lost 2 bases, and 17 bases lay in between. The CDR3 extends over 16 amino acids. CDR1 is SGHVS and CDR2 is FNYEAQ in the germline V gene.

Sequencing was performed on sorted CD4+, CD8+, or CD8+CD57+ T cells (not recorded which) from PBMCs. This chain uses TRBV7-6 with TRBJ2-3, with D tentatively TRBD1 or TRBD2 (5 bases each). The origin of this receptor is a human donor with aplastic anemia. The CDR3 nucleotides read TGTGCCAGCAGCCCCCTGCCGGGGCGGACCACAGATACGCAGTATTTT. The encoded protein is CASSPLPGRTTDTQYF.